The TCR beta chain described here comes from a study of blood T cell repertoires in COVID-19. Sequencing was performed with immunoSEQ multiplex PCR; in TCRdb, only in-frame clones are kept and a portion is missing. The repertoire holds tens of thousands of clones, with 65% to 90% as singletons. The V end was cut by 5 bases, the J end by 4 bases, with 17 bases between. The CDR3 spans 16 residues. CDR1 and CDR2 (germline): PRHDT, FYEKMQ (reference sequence). This receptor was taken from a man between 65 and 85 years old with acute or convalescent COVID-19. The genes are TRBV13 and TRBJ2-2; no reliable D call. Sequencing used peripheral blood. The CDR3 bases are TGTGCCAGCAGCCCCCCCAGGCTGACCGGCACCGGGGAGCTGTTTTTT. This codes for CASSPPRLTGTGELFF.